The sequence of this T cell receptor beta chain was determined in a study of blood T cell repertoires in COVID-19. The data were produced by immunoSEQ multiplex PCR, yet TCRdb's version contains in-frame clones alone and is incomplete. The sample yields over 90,000 clones, approximately 89% seen once. Germline-derived CDR1 and CDR2 are SGHRS and YFSETQ. V shed 0 bases, J shed 1 base, and the junction held 2 bases outside the gene matches. The CDR3 totals 16 residues. Sequences were obtained from peripheral blood. The TCR sequence derives from a human donor in a cohort sampled during active COVID-19. V gene TRBV5-1 combines with J gene TRBJ1-5; TRBD1 agrees at 9 bases. The CDR3 protein is CASSLAGQGSNQPQHF. In nucleotides, the CDR3 is TGCGCCAGCAGCTTGGCGGGACAGGGCAGCAATCAGCCCCAGCATTTT.